This passage covers 14 T cell receptor beta chains from one sample sequenced in a study of blood T cells in healthy people across ages (dated by TCRdb to 2014 to 2015). The protocol used for the library was 5' RACE. Data came from an Illumina HiSeq 2500. A second PCR of roughly 7 to 11 cycles was performed with a sample-barcoded 5' primer and a J-beta primer mix. Using fastp trimming at Q25 and MiXCR clonotype assembly, TCRdb reanalyzed the public sequencing data and kept in-frame beta chains. Every entry covers one CDR3 protein and lists the most common genes and DNA from its rows. The sample table records some 920,000 distinct CDR3 sequences; roughly 51% of these occur just once. Of the sample, about 20% falls within the top ten clones. Sample: blood. These receptors all come from a woman aged 55-70 years in good health.

This clonotype was detected only a few times. The junction departs from germline at one end; a sequencing error may be responsible. This chain connects TRBV3-1 to TRBJ2-7, with D possibly TRBD1 on 5 matching bases. The CDR3 contains 15 residues. Germline V gives CDR1 LGHDT, CDR2 YNNKEL (reference sequence). The CDR3 nucleotides are TGTGCCAGCAGTCAAGGCTTACAGGACCCCTACGAGCAGTACTTC. It codes for CASSQGLQDPYEQYF.

This clonotype occurred a few times. CDR3 sequence (DNA): TGTGCCAGCACCTCAGGGAGGGGGAAGGAAGAGACCCAGTACTTC. It is translated as CASTSGRGKEETQYF. The V and J genes are TRBV12-3 or TRBV12-4 and TRBJ2-5; tentatively, D is TRBD2 (7 bases). The CDR3 consists of 15 residues. V lost 7 bases and J lost 3, with 18 bases in between.

This rearrangement joins TRBV5-1 to TRBJ2-6, with 9 bases lining up with TRBD1. Per germline, CDR1 SGHRS and CDR2 YFSETQ. Trimming cost V 0 bases and J 0 bases; bases outside gene matches: 10. The CDR3 is made up of 20 amino acids. CDR3 DNA sequence: TGCGCCAGCAGCTTGGCCTCCCCGGGACAGGGTCCCTCTGGGGCCAACGTCCTGACTTTC. It codes for CASSLASPGQGPSGANVLTF.

This clonotype was seen a handful of times. V gene TRBV4-2 combines with J gene TRBJ2-7; 7 bases map to TRBD2. The CDR3 is 16 amino acids. The trim removed 0 bases at V and 3 bases at J, leaving 8 bases unmatched. CDR1 and CDR2 (germline): LGHNA, YNFKEQ. The CDR3 sequence: CASSQDWSSGFYEQYF. CDR3 sequence (DNA): TGTGCCAGCAGCCAAGATTGGAGTAGCGGGTTCTACGAGCAGTACTTC.

J is TRBJ2-7 and V is TRBV29-1, with D perhaps being TRBD1 or TRBD2 (5 bases each). V gave up 6 bases and J gave up 2 bases, with 20 bases separating them. CDR3 length equals 15 residues. Germline assignment: CDR1 SQVTM and CDR2 ANQGSEA. The chain's CDR3 is CSVGPDGGRAYEQYF. The CDR3 region has the DNA TGCAGCGTGGGACCCGATGGAGGTCGGGCCTACGAGCAGTACTTC.

This clonotype has a handful of counts. The CDR3 region is CASSSTWASGASTDTQYF. The CDR3 DNA reads TGTGCCAGCAGCTCAACGTGGGCTAGCGGGGCTAGCACAGATACGCAGTATTTT. This chain links TRBV7-2 with TRBJ2-3, with 9 bases identical to TRBD2. Trimming at V came to 4 bases and at J to 0 bases, leaving 11 bases not matched to a gene. The CDR3 runs to 18 residues. Germline loops: CDR1 SGHTA, CDR2 FQGNSA.

V is TRBV28 and J is TRBJ2-7; D is unclear. There are 13 residues in the CDR3. V was clipped by 8 bases and J by 5 bases, with 16 bases between them. From germline, CDR1 is MDHEN and CDR2 SYDVKM. The CDR3 DNA reads as TGTGCCAGCGGTCAAGGGCCAACCAACGAGCAGTACTTC. Translating gives CASGQGPTNEQYF.

In this sample, this clonotype turned up a few times. V gene TRBV4-1 combines with J gene TRBJ2-3; 9 bases align to TRBD1. The CDR3 contains 16 residues. V was pared by 2 bases and J by 1 base, with 4 bases of the junction left unmatched. Germline CDR1 MGHRA, CDR2 YSYEKL. The CDR3 DNA reads TGCGCCAGCAGCCAAATAACAGGGGGCGGCACAGATACGCAGTATTTT. Amino acids: CASSQITGGGTDTQYF.

The chain employs TRBV4-3 and TRBJ2-1, with 7 positions matching TRBD1. Germline assignment: CDR1 LGHNA and CDR2 YSLEER. This CDR3 spans 17 amino acids. V shed 1 base, J shed 1 base, and the junction held 7 bases outside the gene matches. In nucleotides, the CDR3 is TGCGCCAGCAGCCAAGGAAACAGGGGAATGTCCTACAATGAGCAGTTCTTC. This translates into CASSQGNRGMSYNEQFF.

The chain recombines TRBV29-1 with TRBJ1-4; possibly TRBD1 for D (5 bases). In germline, CDR1 is SQVTM, CDR2 ANQGSEA. The V and J ends lost 4 bases and 7 bases respectively, with 7 bases between them. The CDR3 loop spans 11 amino acids. The CDR3 DNA follows: TGCAGCGTTGTACAGGTTGAAAAACTGTTTTTT. Its translation: CSVVQVEKLFF.

V usage is TRBV15 and J usage is TRBJ2-7; no clear D gene. The J call could be wrong; TRBJ2-4 is a better fit for the DNA end. Germline V gene sequence: CDR1 LNHNV, CDR2 YYDKDF (reference sequence). The CDR3 extends over 13 amino acids. The CDR3 spells CATSRDLVNIQYF. The CDR3 DNA sequence: TGTGCCACCAGCAGAGATCTTGTGAACATTCAGTACTTC.

The genes are TRBV20-1 and TRBJ2-1; 9 nucleotides match TRBD1. Trimming at V came to 6 bases and at J to 6 bases, leaving 9 bases not matched to a gene. Germline CDR1 DFQATT, CDR2 SNEGSKA (reference sequence). This CDR3 comprises 14 residues. CDR3 bases: TGCAGTGCCCCAGGGACAGGGTTGGGCAATGAGCAGTTCTTC. The encoded protein is CSAPGTGLGNEQFF.

There are a few counts of this clonotype. The chain carries TRBV4-3 and TRBJ2-7, with 9 bases fitting TRBD2. V lost 1 base to trimming and J lost 4 bases; unmatched junction nucleotides: 5. This CDR3 has 15 amino acids. Germline assignment: CDR1 LGHNA and CDR2 YSLEER. The CDR3: CASSQGLAENYEQYF. The CDR3 nucleotides read TGCGCCAGCAGCCAAGGACTAGCGGAGAATTACGAGCAGTACTTC.

The chain joins TRBV28 to TRBJ2-7; D call uncertain. This CDR3 contains 15 residues. The V gene's germline CDR1 is MDHEN and CDR2 SYDVKM. The V end lost 6 bases, the J end lost 2 bases, and 17 bases lay between the germline ends. CDR3 region: CASSLAVGRTYEQYF. CDR3 nucleotides: TGTGCCAGCAGCCTGGCGGTGGGTCGGACCTACGAGCAGTACTTC.